Presented here are 4 T cell receptor beta chains from one specimen sequenced in a study of blood T cell repertoires in COVID-19. The repertoire was sequenced with immunoSEQ multiplex PCR; TCRdb's copy has only in-frame clones and lacks some. The repertoire holds about 64,000 clones, 88% seen once, with 43% in the top ten. Sequencing was performed on peripheral blood. These receptors were collected from a woman aged 55-75 years with COVID-19, enrolled during active disease.

This clone has a single count. Distinct nucleotide sequences in the sample also encode this CDR3. This chain joins TRBV7-2 and TRBJ2-5, with TRBD1 matching 10 bases. Germline V gene lookup returns CDR1 SGHTA and CDR2 FQGNSA. CDR3 length equals 14 residues. V shed 3 bases, J shed 4 bases, and the junction held 2 bases outside the gene matches. CDR3 loop: CASSLTGGAETQYF. Here the CDR3 DNA reads TGTGCCAGCAGCTTGACAGGGGGCGCAGAGACCCAGTACTTC.

This chain connects TRBV6-6 to TRBJ1-5; 7 bases map to TRBD1. CDR1 and CDR2 from the germline V gene are MNHNY and SVGAGI (reference sequence). With V trimmed by 6 bases and J by 7 bases, 9 bases remained unmatched. The CDR3 loop spans 14 amino acids. DNA of the CDR3: TGTGCCAGCAGGACAGGGCTGGCTGGGCAGCCCCAGCATTTT. It yields the protein CASRTGLAGQPQHF.

The chain joins TRBV5-5 to TRBJ1-3; the D gene is possibly TRBD1 (5 bases). This CDR3 is 15 amino acids long. Germline V lookup: CDR1 SGHKS, CDR2 YYEKEE (reference sequence). Trimming pared 2 bases from V and 2 bases from J, leaving 11 bases between. The CDR3 loop reads CASSFTRVPGNTIYF. In DNA form, the CDR3 reads TGTGCCAGCAGCTTCACCAGGGTACCTGGAAACACCATATATTTT. The full variable domain, completed using reference TRBV5-5 and TRBJ1-3, is DAGVTQSPTHLIKTRGQQVTLRCSPISGHKSVSWYQQVLGQGPQFIFQYYEKEERGRGNFPDRFSARQFPNYSSELNVNALLLGDSALYLCASSFTRVPGNTIYFGEGSWLTVV.

This chain uses TRBV7-9 with TRBJ2-5, with a weak D call TRBD1 (6 bases). CDR3 size: 15 residues. Trimming took off 8 bases at V and 1 base at J, with 17 bases between the two ends. Germline lookup yields CDR1 SEHNR and CDR2 FQNEAQ (reference sequence). The CDR3 DNA sequence: TGTGCCAGCGGGCCCGTCTGGACAGCCCAAGAGACCCAGTACTTC. It is translated as CASGPVWTAQETQYF.